The 26 T cell receptor beta chains presented below share a single source sample, sequenced in a study of T cell responses to AZD1222 COVID-19 vaccine. Clones were read by immunoSEQ multiplex PCR, and TCRdb kept only the in-frame ones, dropping some. The data hold fewer than 150,000 clones, with about nine tenths observed a single time. The specimen comprised peripheral blood, sampled on day 0 of AZD1222 vaccination. These receptors were collected from an adult in good health.

V is TRBV4-1 and J is TRBJ1-5; 10 nucleotides match TRBD1. CDR3 length: 16 residues. Germline values: CDR1 MGHRA, CDR2 YSYEKL. Trimming took 3 bases from V and 4 from J; bases not matched to a gene: 6. CDR3 nucleotides: TGCGCCAGCAGCCAGGCCAGGACAGGGGGAAATCAGCCCCAGCATTTT. Translating it yields CASSQARTGGNQPQHF.

The chain combines TRBV28 with TRBJ1-1; D may be TRBD1 (6 bases). The CDR3 runs 15 residues. In germline, CDR1 is MDHEN, CDR2 SYDVKM. The V gene lost 5 bases and the J gene lost 6 bases, with 19 bases spanning the gap. CDR3 residues: CASSPPAGGGPEAFF. CDR3 sequence (DNA): TGTGCCAGCAGTCCTCCAGCGGGCGGGGGCCCTGAAGCTTTCTTT.

The chain carries TRBV2 and TRBJ2-1, with D perhaps TRBD1 (5 bases). The length of the CDR3 is 14 residues. In germline, CDR1 is SNHLY, CDR2 FYNNEI. Trimming left V 5 bases short and J 1 base short, with 9 bases between. CDR3 residues: CASSQGRSYNEQFF. CDR3 in DNA: TGTGCCAGCAGTCAGGGTAGGTCCTACAATGAGCAGTTCTTC.

V gene TRBV28 combines with J gene TRBJ2-5, with D possibly being TRBD1 (5 bases). The length of the CDR3 is 14 residues. CDR1 and CDR2 (germline): MDHEN, SYDVKM. With 6 bases removed from V and 6 bases from J, the gap between germline ends came to 17 bases. CDR3 coding DNA: TGTGCCAGCAGCCCAACCCCAGGACAACAGACCCAGTACTTC. This codes for CASSPTPGQQTQYF.

The CDR3 is CASSGEGFNYGYTF. The CDR3 coding sequence is TGTGCCAGTAGTGGAGAAGGGTTTAACTATGGCTACACCTTC. This rearrangement joins TRBV19 to TRBJ1-2; D is uncertain. The germline V gene has CDR1 LNHDA and CDR2 SQIVND (reference sequence). V shed 5 bases and J shed 1 base, with 11 bases lying between them. The CDR3 runs to 14 residues.

The chain employs TRBV20-1 and TRBJ1-2, with 7 positions matching TRBD1. The V gene's germline CDR1 is DFQATT and CDR2 SNEGSKA (reference sequence). Trimming at V came to 3 bases and at J to 5 bases, leaving 9 bases not matched to a gene. This CDR3 comprises 14 residues. CDR3 nucleotide sequence: TGCAGTGCTAGTGTGGACAGGAGGCGGTATGGCTACACCTTC. Protein: CSASVDRRRYGYTF.

The V gene is TRBV28, the J gene TRBJ2-1, with D hard to call. This CDR3 comprises 11 residues. The ends were cut back, 5 bases at V and 6 bases at J, with 5 bases in the middle. Germline V lookup: CDR1 MDHEN, CDR2 SYDVKM. CDR3 in DNA: TGTGCCAGCAGTGAGTCCAATGAGCAGTTCTTC. Protein product: CASSESNEQFF.

The J gene is TRBJ2-3, the V gene TRBV6-1, with a tentative D call TRBD2 (5 bases). Germline loops: CDR1 MNHNS, CDR2 SASEGT. Trimming removed 3 bases at V and 2 bases at J, with 9 bases between. The CDR3 runs 14 residues. CDR3 DNA sequence: TGTGCCAGCAGTGAGGGAGCGTCCACAGATACGCAGTATTTT. Its translation is CASSEGASTDTQYF.

Only a few counts were recorded for this clone. The genes are TRBV19 and TRBJ1-2; possibly TRBD1 for D (5 bases). The CDR3 length is 14 residues. CDR1 and CDR2 (germline): LNHDA, SQIVND (reference sequence). Between the trimmed V and J ends, which lost 4 bases and 8 bases, there was a span of 17 bases. Here the CDR3 DNA reads TGTGCCAGTAGTACCAGGGAATACACTAGAGGCTACACCTTC. Its protein is CASSTREYTRGYTF.

V gene TRBV4-3 combines with J gene TRBJ2-3; TRBD2 aligns across 8 bases. The CDR3 covers 16 residues. Germline CDR1 LGHNA, CDR2 YSLEER. The junction had 7 bases not matched to a gene; V was cut back by 1 base and J by 4 bases. The CDR3 loop reads CASSQVPGGAADTQYF. DNA of the CDR3: TGCGCCAGCAGCCAAGTACCCGGGGGGGCGGCAGATACGCAGTATTTT.

This rearrangement joins TRBV19 to TRBJ2-1, with D tentatively TRBD1 or TRBD2 (5 bases each). The germline V and J ends were trimmed by 2 bases and 3 bases, with 8 bases remaining between them. CDR1 is LNHDA, CDR2 SQIVND, per germline (reference sequence). There are 14 residues in the CDR3. CDR3 bases: TGTGCCAGTAGTATACGGGACGGCTACAATGAGCAGTTCTTC. Protein sequence: CASSIRDGYNEQFF.

This chain links TRBV18 with TRBJ1-2; D unclear. Germline V lookup: CDR1 KGHSH, CDR2 LQKENI. The CDR3 loop spans 15 amino acids. With 0 bases removed from V and 2 bases from J, the gap between germline ends came to 10 bases. DNA of the CDR3: TGTGCCAGCTCACCACCATGGGCGACGAACTATGGCTACACCTTC. As protein: CASSPPWATNYGYTF.

This chain connects TRBV4-1 to TRBJ1-5, with 8 nucleotides matching TRBD1. V trimming: 4 bases; J trimming: 4 bases; junction bases outside the gene matches: 6. Looked up from germline, CDR1 is MGHRA and CDR2 is YSYEKL. There are 15 residues in the CDR3. CDR3 in DNA: TGCGCCAGCAGCCCCCGGACAGGGCTAAATCAGCCCCAGCATTTT. It codes for CASSPRTGLNQPQHF.

The rearrangement links TRBV4-2 to TRBJ2-5, with 8 bases lining up with TRBD2. The length of the CDR3 is 16 residues. Looked up from germline, CDR1 is LGHNA and CDR2 is YNFKEQ. The V segment lost 4 bases and the J segment 0 bases; nucleotides outside the gene matches: 7. For the CDR3, the DNA is TGTGCCAGCAGCCGTCCGGAGCGGGGGAACCAAGAGACCCAGTACTTC. It encodes CASSRPERGNQETQYF.

The gene calls are TRBV24-1 and TRBJ2-1; perhaps TRBD2 as D (6 bases). This CDR3 has 16 amino acids. Germline-derived CDR1 and CDR2 are KGHDR and SFDVKD. Between the trimmed V and J ends, which lost 3 bases and 7 bases, there was a span of 18 bases. The CDR3, as DNA: TGTGCCACCAGTGATGAGTCCGGGAGCACGTTGAATGAGCAGTTCTTC. Translated: CATSDESGSTLNEQFF.

This sequence joins TRBV6-5 and TRBJ2-1; 10 nucleotides align to TRBD2. With V trimmed by 6 bases and J by 2 bases, 4 bases remained unmatched. Germline-derived CDR1 and CDR2 are MNHEY and SVGAGI. The CDR3 spans 15 residues. CDR3 DNA sequence: TGTGCCAGCAGCCCCGGGACTAGCGCCTACAATGAGCAGTTCTTC. Its protein is CASSPGTSAYNEQFF.

Here the CDR3 DNA reads TGTGCCAGCAACCGTGGCAGGGAAGAGACCCAGTACTTC. Translation: CASNRGREETQYF. V and J are TRBV2 and TRBJ2-5, with a tentative D call TRBD1 (5 bases). V was clipped by 7 bases and J by 3 bases, with 12 bases between them. Germline assignment: CDR1 SNHLY and CDR2 FYNNEI. The CDR3 runs to 13 residues.

This sequence joins TRBV27 and TRBJ1-6; 10 bases fit TRBD1. Germline CDR1 MNHEY, CDR2 SMNVEV (reference sequence). CDR3 length: 15 amino acids. V trimming: 4 bases; J trimming: 7 bases; junction bases outside the gene matches: 4. The CDR3 loop is CASSYRGQGNSPLHF. The CDR3 DNA is TGTGCCAGCAGTTACAGGGGACAGGGGAATTCACCCCTCCACTTT.

The chain recombines TRBV3-1 (or the pseudogene TRBV3-2) with TRBJ1-1; no definite D call. The V gene lost 2 bases and the J gene lost 1 base, with 5 bases spanning the gap. Germline V CDR1 and CDR2: LGHDT, YNNKEL (reference sequence). The CDR3 spans 13 residues. CDR3 amino acids: CASSQHRNTEAFF. CDR3 coding DNA: TGTGCCAGCAGCCAACATAGGAACACTGAAGCTTTCTTT.

V usage is TRBV3-1 (or the pseudogene TRBV3-2) and J usage is TRBJ2-7; 10 bases line up with TRBD2. The germline gives CDR1 LGHDT, CDR2 YNNKEL (reference sequence). The CDR3 runs to 15 residues. V shed 1 base and J 5 bases; nucleotides not matched to a gene: 5. The chain's CDR3 is CASSQVASGSHEQYF. The CDR3 bases are TGTGCCAGCAGCCAAGTGGCTAGCGGGAGCCACGAGCAGTACTTC.

This chain connects TRBV3-1 (or the pseudogene TRBV3-2) to TRBJ1-2; perhaps TRBD1 as D (5 bases). The CDR3 length is 17 residues. Trimming shortened V by 4 bases and J by 0 bases, and 18 bases separated the two germline ends. Germline-derived CDR1 and CDR2 are LGHDT and YNNKEL (reference sequence). Here the CDR3 reads CASSRRGGESSNYGYTF. The CDR3 coding sequence is TGTGCCAGCAGCCGCCGGGGAGGGGAATCCTCTAACTATGGCTACACCTTC.

The genes are TRBV5-4 and TRBJ2-7; tentatively, D is TRBD1 (6 bases). Looked up from germline, CDR1 is SGHNT and CDR2 is YYREEE (reference sequence). CDR3 length equals 14 residues. V lost 7 bases to trimming and J lost 2 bases, with 16 bases between them. The CDR3 protein is CASYDRTKPYEQYF. As DNA, the CDR3 is TGTGCCAGCTACGACAGGACAAAACCCTACGAGCAGTACTTC.

A few counts support this clone. The V gene is TRBV3-1 (or the pseudogene TRBV3-2), the J gene TRBJ1-1, with no clear D. The CDR3 consists of 13 residues. V was shortened by 3 bases and J by 4 bases, with 9 bases between the two germline ends. Germline V gene sequence: CDR1 LGHDT, CDR2 YNNKEL (reference sequence). CDR3 in amino acids: CASSHRRGTEAFF. As DNA, the CDR3 is TGTGCCAGCAGCCATCGTCGGGGCACTGAAGCTTTCTTT.

The chain uses TRBV28 and TRBJ2-7; 9 positions match TRBD2. The CDR3 is made up of 15 amino acids. The V segment lost 1 base and the J segment 2 bases; nucleotides outside the gene matches: 3. Looked up from germline, CDR1 is MDHEN and CDR2 is SYDVKM. CDR3 sequence: CASSLLAGVTYEQYF. CDR3 nucleotides: TGTGCCAGCAGTTTATTAGCGGGAGTTACCTACGAGCAGTACTTC.

This chain links TRBV3-1 (or the pseudogene TRBV3-2) with TRBJ1-4; 11 nucleotides match TRBD1. The CDR3 covers 17 residues. Germline assignment: CDR1 LGHDT and CDR2 YNNKEL (reference sequence). J was trimmed by 4 bases and V by 2 bases; bases with no gene match: 6. The CDR3 is CASSQRGTGGFNEKLFF. The CDR3 coding sequence is TGTGCCAGCAGCCAACGCGGGACAGGGGGGTTTAATGAAAAACTGTTTTTT.

V is TRBV11-2 and J is TRBJ2-3, with D unclear. The CDR3 loop spans 14 amino acids. Germline V gene data show CDR1 as SGHAT and CDR2 as FQNNGV. V was clipped by 0 bases and J by 1 base, with 5 bases between them. The CDR3 DNA reads TGTGCCAGCAGCTTAGACGGAGGCACAGATACGCAGTATTTT. Protein sequence: CASSLDGGTDTQYF.